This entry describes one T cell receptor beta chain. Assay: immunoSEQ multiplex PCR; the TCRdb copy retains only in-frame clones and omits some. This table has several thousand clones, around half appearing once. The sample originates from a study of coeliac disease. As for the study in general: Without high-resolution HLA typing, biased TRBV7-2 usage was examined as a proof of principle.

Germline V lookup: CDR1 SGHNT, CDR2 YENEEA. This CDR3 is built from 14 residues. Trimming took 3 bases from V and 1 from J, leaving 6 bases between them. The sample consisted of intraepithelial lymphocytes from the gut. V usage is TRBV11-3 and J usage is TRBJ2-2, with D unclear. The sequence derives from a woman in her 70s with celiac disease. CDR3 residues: CASSLRGNTGELFF. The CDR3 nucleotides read TGTGCCAGCAGCTTGAGAGGGAACACCGGGGAGCTGTTTTTT.